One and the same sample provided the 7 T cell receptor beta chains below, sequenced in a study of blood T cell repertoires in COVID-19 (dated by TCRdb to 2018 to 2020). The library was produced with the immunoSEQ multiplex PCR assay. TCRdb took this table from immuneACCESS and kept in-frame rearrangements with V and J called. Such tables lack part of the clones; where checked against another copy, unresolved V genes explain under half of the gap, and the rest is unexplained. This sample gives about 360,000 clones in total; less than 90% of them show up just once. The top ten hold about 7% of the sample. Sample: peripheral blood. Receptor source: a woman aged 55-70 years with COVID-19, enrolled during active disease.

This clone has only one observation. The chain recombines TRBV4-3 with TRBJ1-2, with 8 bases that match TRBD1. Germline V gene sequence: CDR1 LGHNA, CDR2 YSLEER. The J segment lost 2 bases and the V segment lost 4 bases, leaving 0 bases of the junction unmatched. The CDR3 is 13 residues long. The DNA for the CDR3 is TGCGCCAGCAGCCGACAGGGGAACTATGGCTACACCTTC. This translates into CASSRQGNYGYTF.

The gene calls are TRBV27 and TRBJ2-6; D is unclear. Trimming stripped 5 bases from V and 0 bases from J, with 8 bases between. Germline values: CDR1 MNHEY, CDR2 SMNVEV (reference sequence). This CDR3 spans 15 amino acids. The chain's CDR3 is CASSVRSSGANVLTF. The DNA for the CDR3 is TGTGCCAGCAGTGTCCGTAGCTCTGGGGCCAACGTCCTGACTTTC.

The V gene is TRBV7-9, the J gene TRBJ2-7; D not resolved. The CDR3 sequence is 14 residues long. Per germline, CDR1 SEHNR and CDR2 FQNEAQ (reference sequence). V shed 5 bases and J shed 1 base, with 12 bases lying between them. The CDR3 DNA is TGTGCCAGCAGCGGGCAAGAAGTATCCTACGAGCAGTACTTC. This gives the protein CASSGQEVSYEQYF.

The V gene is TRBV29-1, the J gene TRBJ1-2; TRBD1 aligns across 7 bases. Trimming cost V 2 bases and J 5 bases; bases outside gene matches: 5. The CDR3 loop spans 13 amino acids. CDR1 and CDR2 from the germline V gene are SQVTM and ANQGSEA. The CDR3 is CSVERHRGYGYTF. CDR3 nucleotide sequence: TGCAGCGTTGAACGGCACAGGGGATATGGCTACACCTTC.

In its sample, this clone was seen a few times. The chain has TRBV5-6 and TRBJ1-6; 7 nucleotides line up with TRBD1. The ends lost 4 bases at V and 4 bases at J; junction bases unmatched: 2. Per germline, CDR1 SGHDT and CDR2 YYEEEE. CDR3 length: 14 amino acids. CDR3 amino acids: CASSRQGYNSPLHF. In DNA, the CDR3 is TGTGCCAGCAGCCGACAGGGTTATAATTCACCCCTCCACTTT. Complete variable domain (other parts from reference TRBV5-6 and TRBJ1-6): DAGVTQSPTHLIKTRGQQVTLRCSPKSGHDTVSWYQQALGQGPQFIFQYYEEEERQRGNFPDRFSGHQFPNYSSELNVNALLLGDSALYLCASSRQGYNSPLHFGNGTRLTVT.

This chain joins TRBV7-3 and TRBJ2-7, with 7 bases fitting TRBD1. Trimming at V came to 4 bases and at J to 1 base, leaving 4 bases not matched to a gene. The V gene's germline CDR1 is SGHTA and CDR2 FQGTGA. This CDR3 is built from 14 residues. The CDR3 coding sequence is TGTGCCAGCAGCTCTTACAGGGGATCCTACGAGCAGTACTTC. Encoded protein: CASSSYRGSYEQYF.

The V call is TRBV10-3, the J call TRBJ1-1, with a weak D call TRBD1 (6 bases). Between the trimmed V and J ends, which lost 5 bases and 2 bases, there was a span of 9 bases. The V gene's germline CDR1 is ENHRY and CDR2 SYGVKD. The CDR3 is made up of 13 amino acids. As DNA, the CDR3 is TGTGCCATCAGTCGACAGGAAAACACTGAAGCTTTCTTT. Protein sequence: CAISRQENTEAFF.